This TCR beta chain was identified in a study of shared clonotypes between healthy human individuals. Study details: Donors consisted of a couple of women and a few men between 18 and 49.

CDR3 size: 13 residues. With 6 bases removed from V and 6 bases from J, the gap between germline ends came to 11 bases. Per germline, CDR1 SNHLY and CDR2 FYNNEI. Deep level was the assay's run setting. Data came from immunoSEQ multiplex PCR; TCRdb stores just in-frame clones and leaves some out. The table has some 2.3 million clones, approximately 93% seen once; the top ten hold 0.39%. Study conclusions and caveats: Among donors, clonotype sharing was expected to be affected by sequencing depth.

Comments on this clone: Its antigen is not identified.

Sequenced input: naive CD4+ T cells from PBMCs. Sample subset: CD45RA+ positively selected. The chain combines TRBV2 with TRBJ2-2; D gene uncertain. The receptor's source is a young man in good health. Some clones in this sample may be carry-over from other donors' samples. CDR3 in DNA: TGTGCCAGCAGACCAAACCGGTCCGGGGAGCTGTTTTTT. This sequence encodes CASRPNRSGELFF.